This T cell receptor beta chain was recorded in a study of cytomegalovirus exposure and HLA in healthy donors. Study results and caveats: Information on immune exposure was restricted to one variable (CMV serostatus).

V lost 5 bases, J lost 7 bases, and 8 bases stayed unmatched. CDR3 length: 15 amino acids. Germline assignment: CDR1 SGHTA and CDR2 FQGTGA. Points on this clone: Its antigen is unknown.

PCR primers comprised 60 Vbeta and 13 Jbeta primers. Libraries were prepared by immunoSEQ multiplex PCR; TCRdb keeps only in-frame clonotypes and omits some of them. The table lists roughly 160,000 clones, around 64% of them singletons. The sequencing sample was made of PBMCs. The chain is built from TRBV7-3 and TRBJ2-1; 10 nucleotides match TRBD2. This receptor was obtained from a woman aged 25-40 years in good health and CMV-seronegative. The chain's CDR3 is CASSPKLAGSNEQFF. The CDR3 coding sequence is TGTGCCAGCAGCCCGAAACTAGCGGGGTCGAATGAGCAGTTCTTC.